A selection of T cell receptor beta chains follows, all from one sample in a study of T-cell reconstitution after alpha-beta-depleted transplantation in children. Each CDR3 protein is one row after TCRdb ran MiXCR on the PCR reads. The data hold 550,000 to 600,000 distinct CDR3 sequences, with around 23% observed a single time. Sample: PBMCs, mostly from graft donor cells, taken 360 days after TCRalphabeta/CD19-depleted stem cell transplant. Receptors originate from a boy younger than two who had a stem cell transplant for acute myeloid leukemia, so the T cells may come from the graft donor. Each CDR3 is given without its conserved first and last residue.

TRBJ1-2 | 14 | TRBV5-1 | ASSLYDRDKGYGYT
TRBJ2-1 | 13 | TRBV11-2 | ASSPTRGGGNEQF
TRBJ2-1 | 12 | TRBV6-1 | ASWGGARNNEQF
TRBJ1-2 | 14 | TRBV28 | ASSFIGTQANYGYT
TRBJ2-5 | 14 | TRBV6-1 | ASSPNVRRGGETQY
TRBJ2-1 | 13 | TRBV7-6 | ASSLEAGATNEQF
TRBJ1-2 | 12 | TRBV27 | ASSLRGRGHGYT
TRBJ2-1 | 13 | TRBV20-1 | SATKRLAGGNEQF
TRBJ2-2 | 16 | TRBV10-3 | AISERTGGSTDTGELF
TRBJ2-3 | 12 | TRBV6-5 | ASSSWGSTDTQY
TRBJ2-3 | 15 | TRBV4-3 | ASSQWWGGVETDTQY
TRBJ2-4 | 15 | TRBV5-6 | ASSLDSSEGWENIQY
TRBJ2-5 | 12 | TRBV28 | ASNQPGQQETQY
TRBJ2-2 | 13 | TRBV29-1 | SVELEGVNTGELF